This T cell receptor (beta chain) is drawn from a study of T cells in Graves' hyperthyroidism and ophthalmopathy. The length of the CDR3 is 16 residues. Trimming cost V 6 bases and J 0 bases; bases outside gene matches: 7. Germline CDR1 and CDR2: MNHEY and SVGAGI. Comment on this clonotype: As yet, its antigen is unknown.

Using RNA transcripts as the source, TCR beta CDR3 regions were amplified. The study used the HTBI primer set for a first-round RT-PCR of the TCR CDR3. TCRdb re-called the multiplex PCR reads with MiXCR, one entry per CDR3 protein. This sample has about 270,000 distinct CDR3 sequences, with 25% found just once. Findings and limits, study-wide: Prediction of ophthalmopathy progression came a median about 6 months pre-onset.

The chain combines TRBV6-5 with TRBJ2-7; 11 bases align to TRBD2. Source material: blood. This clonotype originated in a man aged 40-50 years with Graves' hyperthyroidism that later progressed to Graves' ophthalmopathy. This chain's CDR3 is CASSYPGTSGSYEQYF. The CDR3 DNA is TGTGCCAGCAGCTATCCCGGGACTAGCGGCTCCTACGAGCAGTACTTC.